This T cell receptor beta chain comes out of a study of shared clonotypes between healthy human individuals. Study summary: Plates per donor: three CD4 naive, three CD4 memory, two CD8 naive, one CD8 memory.

Clones were sequenced by immunoSEQ multiplex PCR, and TCRdb holds only the in-frame ones, with some missing. The table lists 2 million to 2.5 million clones, 90% to 96% of them singletons. The V end lost 4 bases, the J end lost 8 bases, and 12 bases lay between the germline ends. The CDR3 has 13 residues. The V gene's germline CDR1 is SGHRS and CDR2 YFSETQ. As to this clone: Its antigen is currently unknown.

Donors included only healthy HIV-negative adults lacking recent acute infections or vaccinations. Findings and limits, study-wide: Only blood samples were collected, and tissue repertoires likely differ.

V and J are TRBV5-1 and TRBJ1-4, with D perhaps matching TRBD1 (5 bases). The sample taken for sequencing was naive CD4+ T cells sorted from blood. Subset noted: CD45RA+ positively selected. The source of this sequence is a man younger than 35 in good health. CDR3 loop: CASSQGDREKLFF. The CDR3 DNA is TGCGCCAGCAGCCAGGGAGACAGAGAAAAACTGTTTTTT.